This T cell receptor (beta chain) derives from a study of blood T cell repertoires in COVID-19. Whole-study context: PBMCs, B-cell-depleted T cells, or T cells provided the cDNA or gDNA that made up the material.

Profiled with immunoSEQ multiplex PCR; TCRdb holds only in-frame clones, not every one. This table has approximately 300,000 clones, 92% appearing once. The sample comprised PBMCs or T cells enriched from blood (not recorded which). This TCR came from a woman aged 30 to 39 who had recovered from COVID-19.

DNA of the CDR3: TGTGCCAGCAGCTCCACCGGGACTAGCGGGAGTTGGGGGACAGATACGCAGTATTTT. Its protein is CASSSTGTSGSWGTDTQYF. The rearrangement uses TRBV7-9 and TRBJ2-3; 14 positions match TRBD2. Germline V gene lookup returns CDR1 SEHNR and CDR2 FQNEAQ (reference sequence). This CDR3 contains 19 residues. The trim removed 4 bases at V and 3 bases at J, leaving 12 bases unmatched.